A single sample gave rise to the 26 T cell receptor beta chains below, sequenced in a study of blood T cell repertoires in COVID-19. Repertoires were generated with immunoSEQ multiplex PCR, while TCRdb's copy carries only in-frame clones and drops some. The sample includes 300,000 to 400,000 clones, roughly 88% seen only once; the top ten take about 1.5%. Sequences were obtained from peripheral blood. These TCRs come from a woman younger than 45 with COVID-19, enrolled during active disease.

The V gene is TRBV24-1, the J gene TRBJ1-2, with 11 bases that match TRBD1. The germline V gene has CDR1 KGHDR and CDR2 SFDVKD. After removal of 4 bases from V and 3 bases from J, the junction contained 3 bases not matched to a gene. CDR3 length: 15 residues. In nucleotides, the CDR3 is TGTGCCACCAGTGACCGGGACAGGGGGGACTATGGCTACACCTTC. It translates to CATSDRDRGDYGYTF.

This clone is a singleton in its sample. The V gene is TRBV6-5, the J gene TRBJ1-2; possibly TRBD1 for D (5 bases). This CDR3 has 13 amino acids. The V gene lost 7 bases and the J gene lost 2 bases, with 11 bases spanning the gap. Germline CDR1 is MNHEY and CDR2 is SVGAGI. CDR3 region: CASTLTVNYGYTF. The DNA of the CDR3 is TGTGCCAGCACCTTGACAGTAAACTATGGCTACACCTTC.

The V gene is TRBV10-1, the J gene TRBJ1-1; D not certain. Germline loops: CDR1 WNHNN, CDR2 SYGVQD (reference sequence). Deletions cut 4 bases from V and 5 bases from J, with 5 bases between. The CDR3 is 11 residues long. CDR3 sequence reads: CASSVLTEAFF. As DNA, the CDR3 is TGCGCCAGCAGTGTTTTAACTGAAGCTTTCTTT.

V gene TRBV5-1 combines with J gene TRBJ1-1; D possibly corresponds to TRBD1 (6 bases). CDR3 length: 15 amino acids. The germline CDR1 and CDR2 sequences are SGHRS and YFSETQ. V lost 3 bases, J lost 3 bases, and 15 bases lay in between. DNA for the CDR3: TGCGCCAGCAGCTGGGACCAGGGGACGTACACTGAAGCTTTCTTT. It specifies CASSWDQGTYTEAFF.

The rearrangement joins TRBV27 to TRBJ1-2; D gene ambiguous. Trimming cost V 3 bases and J 11 bases, with 16 bases left between them. CDR1 is MNHEY, CDR2 SMNVEV, per germline (reference sequence). The CDR3 consists of 13 residues. The CDR3 loop is CASSFGQVKLYTF. The CDR3 DNA is TGTGCCAGCAGTTTTGGTCAGGTTAAACTTTACACCTTC.

The sample holds a few counts of this clone. This chain joins TRBV4-2 and TRBJ2-7; 9 nucleotides agree with TRBD2. Germline CDR1 is LGHNA and CDR2 is YNFKEQ. V trimming: 0 bases; J trimming: 2 bases; junction bases outside the gene matches: 5. The CDR3 is 16 amino acids. The CDR3 loop reads CASSQDPSGDAYEQYF. The CDR3 region has the DNA TGTGCCAGCAGCCAAGACCCTAGCGGGGATGCCTACGAGCAGTACTTC.

The genes are TRBV4-1 and TRBJ2-7, with 10 bases matching TRBD2. The CDR3 is 16 residues long. Germline assignment: CDR1 MGHRA and CDR2 YSYEKL. With 4 bases clipped from V and 3 bases from J, the junction kept 9 bases outside the gene matches. CDR3 DNA: TGCGCCAGCAGCCTCCTTCCTAGCGGGGGAGGCTACGAGCAGTACTTC. Its protein product is CASSLLPSGGGYEQYF.

This chain connects TRBV6-5 to TRBJ2-2; D may be TRBD2 (7 bases). Trimming shortened V by 10 bases and J by 6 bases, and 15 bases separated the two germline ends. This CDR3 spans 13 amino acids. Looked up from germline, CDR1 is MNHEY and CDR2 is SVGAGI. CDR3: CATTWGGAGELFF. The CDR3 nucleotides are TGTGCCACAACGTGGGGGGGCGCCGGGGAGCTGTTTTTT.

The chain employs TRBV5-1 and TRBJ2-6, with 7 nucleotides matching TRBD1. From germline, CDR1 is SGHRS and CDR2 YFSETQ. The CDR3 runs to 15 residues. Trimming at V came to 4 bases and at J to 2 bases, leaving 3 bases not matched to a gene. The CDR3 loop is CASSPDRAGANVLTF. The CDR3 DNA sequence: TGCGCCAGCAGCCCTGACAGGGCTGGGGCCAACGTCCTGACTTTC.

The chain combines TRBV6-5 with TRBJ1-1, with 7 bases identical to TRBD1. V dropped 4 bases and J dropped 3; count of bases not matched to a gene: 8. CDR3 length: 15 residues. The V gene's germline CDR1 is MNHEY and CDR2 SVGAGI. The CDR3 loop is CASSFRTGGDTEAFF. DNA for the CDR3: TGTGCCAGCAGTTTCAGGACAGGAGGAGACACTGAAGCTTTCTTT.

The chain is built from TRBV9 and TRBJ2-2; perhaps TRBD2 as D (6 bases). The CDR3 length is 15 residues. Germline V gives CDR1 SGDLS, CDR2 YYNGEE. V lost 3 bases to trimming and J lost 4 bases, with 13 bases between them. CDR3 protein: CASSARVGGTGELFF. CDR3 bases: TGTGCCAGCAGCGCCAGGGTGGGAGGCACCGGGGAGCTGTTTTTT.

For this clone: A read error may produce the germline difference seen at one junction end. This chain connects TRBV7-6 to TRBJ1-6; D is perhaps TRBD1 (6 bases). CDR1 is SGHVS, CDR2 FNYEAQ, per germline. The CDR3 consists of 14 residues. In DNA, the CDR3 is TGTGCCAGCAGCATAGCAGGGGTTCAATCACCCCTCCACTTT. Protein: CASSIAGVQSPLHF.

The rearrangement links TRBV9 to TRBJ2-1; 13 bases fit TRBD2. Looked up from germline, CDR1 is SGDLS and CDR2 is YYNGEE. The CDR3 is made up of 16 amino acids. V lost 0 bases and J lost 7; bases outside the gene matches: 4. The CDR3 coding sequence is TGTGCCAGCAGCGTAGCGACTAGCGGGGGGTTTAATGAGCAGTTCTTC. Residues: CASSVATSGGFNEQFF.

The genes are TRBV27 and TRBJ1-1; no clear D gene. Trimming left V 3 bases short and J 4 bases short, with 21 bases between. CDR1 is MNHEY, CDR2 SMNVEV, per germline (reference sequence). The CDR3 runs to 17 residues. The CDR3 protein is CASSLTGLAPVGTEAFF. The DNA of the CDR3 is TGTGCCAGCAGTTTGACCGGGTTGGCACCAGTCGGCACTGAAGCTTTCTTT.

The rearrangement links TRBV3-1 (or the pseudogene TRBV3-2) to TRBJ1-4, with unresolved D. The CDR3 runs 15 residues. Trimming took off 4 bases at V and 0 bases at J, with 9 bases between the two ends. Germline-derived CDR1 and CDR2 are LGHDT and YNNKEL (reference sequence). In DNA, the CDR3 is TGTGCCAGCAGCCCTACAGAAGCAACTAATGAAAAACTGTTTTTT. Amino acids: CASSPTEATNEKLFF.

CDR3 DNA: TGTGCCAGCAGCCAATCTACTAGCGGGGGGAGAACAGATACGCAGTATTTT. Protein product: CASSQSTSGGRTDTQYF. This chain connects TRBV4-2 to TRBJ2-3; 12 bases map to TRBD2. CDR1 is LGHNA and CDR2 is YNFKEQ in the germline V gene. The ends lost 2 bases at V and 3 bases at J; junction bases unmatched: 6. The CDR3 loop spans 17 amino acids.

The genes are TRBV29-1 and TRBJ1-1, with unresolved D. CDR1 and CDR2 (germline): SQVTM, ANQGSEA. The CDR3 sequence is 10 residues long. V was trimmed by 4 bases and J by 7 bases, leaving 7 bases between them. The CDR3 DNA is TGCAGCGTTGTTGGCAATGAAGCTTTCTTT. Translated: CSVVGNEAFF.

The rearrangement links TRBV6-2 or TRBV6-3 to TRBJ1-1, with 9 bases that match TRBD1. J lost 0 bases, V lost 2 bases, and 4 bases had no gene match. Germline V gene sequence: CDR1 MNHEY, CDR2 SVGEGT. The CDR3 is 16 residues long. CDR3 coding DNA: TGTGCCAGCAGTTACCAAGGACAGGGGATGAACACTGAAGCTTTCTTT. It encodes CASSYQGQGMNTEAFF.

The chain recombines TRBV18 with TRBJ1-3, with 7 bases lining up with TRBD1. V shed 5 bases and J 4 bases; nucleotides not matched to a gene: 8. The V gene's germline CDR1 is KGHSH and CDR2 LQKENI. The CDR3 extends over 15 amino acids. CDR3 amino acids: CASSAQTGVGNTIYF. In nucleotides, the CDR3 is TGTGCCAGCTCAGCGCAAACAGGGGTCGGAAACACCATATATTTT. The whole variable domain, remainder taken from reference TRBV18 and TRBJ1-3, is NAGVMQNPRHLVRRRGQEARLRCSPMKGHSHVYWYRQLPEEGLKFMVYLQKENIIDESGMPKERFSAEFPKEGPSILRIQQVVRGDSAAYFCASSAQTGVGNTIYFGEGSWLTVV.

The chain employs TRBV6-6 and TRBJ2-1, with 9 bases that match TRBD2. The CDR3 runs 15 residues. CDR1 is MNHNY, CDR2 SVGAGI, per germline (reference sequence). Trimming at V came to 2 bases and at J to 7 bases, leaving 6 bases not matched to a gene. CDR3 amino acids: CASSYGGGAGNEQFF. In nucleotides, the CDR3 is TGTGCCAGCAGTTACGGCGGGGGGGCGGGAAATGAGCAGTTCTTC.

The chain couples TRBV7-8 to TRBJ2-5; D uncertain. Germline values: CDR1 SGHVS, CDR2 FQNEAQ. The length of the CDR3 is 14 residues. V was cut by 2 bases and J by 2 bases, with 9 bases left in between. CDR3 in amino acids: CASSLSRGQETQYF. The CDR3 DNA reads as TGTGCCAGCAGCTTAAGTCGCGGACAAGAGACCCAGTACTTC.

The chain uses TRBV6-5 and TRBJ2-7, with D possibly TRBD1 on 5 matching bases. Germline CDR1 MNHEY, CDR2 SVGAGI. Trimming stripped 6 bases from V and 4 bases from J, with 16 bases between. This CDR3 is built from 14 residues. In nucleotides, the CDR3 is TGTGCCAGCAGGAAACAGGTAGTGAGTTACGAGCAGTACTTC. Its protein is CASRKQVVSYEQYF.

V is TRBV7-2 and J is TRBJ2-7; 7 bases match TRBD2. The trim removed 5 bases at V and 2 bases at J, leaving 9 bases unmatched. In germline, CDR1 is SGHTA, CDR2 FQGNSA. The CDR3 sequence is 15 residues long. CDR3 nucleotides: TGTGCCAGCAGCGTGGGTCTAGCGGTTACCTACGAGCAGTACGTC. It is translated as CASSVGLAVTYEQYV.

The rearrangement uses TRBV25-1 and TRBJ1-4, with TRBD1 as a possible D gene (5 bases). Germline-derived CDR1 and CDR2 are MGHDK and SYGVNS. The CDR3 runs 15 residues. V was cut by 3 bases and J by 1 base, with 9 bases left in between. CDR3 coding DNA: TGTGCCAGCAGTGACCTGACAGAAACTAATGAAAAACTGTTTTTT. It codes for CASSDLTETNEKLFF.

This chain's CDR3 is CASSYTYGYTF. As DNA, the CDR3 is TGTGCCAGCAGCTACACGTATGGCTACACCTTC. The rearrangement links TRBV7-6 to TRBJ1-2; D remains ambiguous. The germline gives CDR1 SGHVS, CDR2 FNYEAQ. The CDR3 contains 11 residues. V lost 4 bases, J lost 5 bases, and 5 bases lay in between.

The chain uses TRBV15 and TRBJ2-1; 9 bases are a match to TRBD2. Germline CDR1 reads LNHNV; CDR2 reads YYDKDF (reference sequence). The length of the CDR3 is 14 residues. After removal of 1 base from V and 7 bases from J, the junction contained 2 bases not matched to a gene. Written as DNA, the CDR3 is TGTGCCACCAGCAGAGTTACTAGCGGGAATGAGCAGTTCTTC. Its protein is CATSRVTSGNEQFF.